This T cell receptor beta chain emerged from a study of blood T cell repertoires in COVID-19 (dated by TCRdb to 2020 to 2021). The study in broad terms: Samples from collaborators originated in the United States, Italy and Spain and spanned both the acute and convalescent phases of COVID-19. The repertoires were made available in a free public database intended to serve as a resource for research on the immune response to SARS-CoV-2. The samples were drawn from the first 160 participants of the ongoing ImmuneRACE study and from 1,254 subjects provided by 6 global collaborators. The prospective study material was composed of cDNA or gDNA derived from T cells, B-cell-depleted T cells, or PBMCs. Subjects who had been exposed to COVID-19, were actively infected with it, or had recovered from it provided the deeply sampled blood TCRbeta repertoires that made up the dataset. Where HLA class I and class II types were available, the types were taken from metadata supplied by the sample provider, not from assay-based typing. A de-identified subject ID, COVID-19 status, age in years and sex were almost always included in the sample metadata.

Deletion took 0 bases off V and 5 bases off J, with a span of 10 bases between the germline ends. The germline V gene yields KGHDR for CDR1 and SFDVKD for CDR2. The CDR3 measures 15 amino acids from cysteine to phenylalanine. Kept here is only the CDR3 DNA, which spans 45 bases and is read in frame from base 1. Of note for this clone: This receptor's antigen is unknown. One base away there is no much larger clone; base qualities are not given.

TCRbeta CDR3 regions were amplified from genomic DNA using the immunoSEQ Assay, a bias-controlled multiplex PCR. On the study's bioinformatics: The number of nucleated cells in each sample was estimated by amplification of reference gene primers within the assay. To quantify the absolute abundance of each unique TCRbeta CDR3 rearrangement, sequence reads were collapsed and filtered. Productive Simpson clonality was computed per sample as the square root of Simpson's diversity index over productive rearrangements. Imported from immuneACCESS, the table was reduced by TCRdb to in-frame sequences with V and J called. These copies leave out some clones; in studies compared against another copy, an unresolved V gene accounts for under half, and the cause of the remainder is not known. V and J calls and clone size are those listed in that table; D and trimming were worked out from the DNA. This sample lists around 37,000 clones; approximately 90% were detected once. The biggest ten clones account for 20% of the sample.

The collaborating institutions used their own protocols to collect whole blood in K2EDTA tubes. For TCRbeta analysis, collaborators shipped samples as frozen whole blood, isolated PBMCs, or DNA extracted from either of those sample types. General findings and caveats noted by the study authors: How much clinical and demographic metadata was included differed by source and by participant, and the metadata was provided uncurated.

Sample: peripheral blood. The clonotype comes from a man aged 60-69 years with acute or convalescent COVID-19. The chain uses TRBV24-1 and TRBJ1-5; a tentative D match to TRBD1 spans 5 bases. The nucleotide sequence reads as follows: TGTGCCACCAGTGATTTGGGGGCAGGCGATCAGCCCCAGCATTTT. Its product reads: CATSDLGAGDQPQHF.